Each of the 32 T cell receptor beta chains below was sequenced from the same sample in a study of blood T cell repertoires in COVID-19 (dated by TCRdb to about 2020). The library came from the immunoSEQ multiplex PCR assay. What TCRdb holds here is the immuneACCESS table cut down to in-frame rearrangements. Part of the clones is not present; checked against another copy, under half of the missing clones reflect an unresolved V gene, and the others are unexplained. Present in this sample are fewer than 300,000 clones, 65% to 90% of which were seen just once. The ten largest clones take up roughly 2.9% of the sample. Input material: peripheral blood. The receptors here all came from a woman in her sixties with active or convalescent COVID-19.

The genes are TRBV9 and TRBJ2-2; 9 bases match TRBD2. This CDR3 is 16 amino acids long. The junction had 8 bases not matched to a gene; V was cut back by 4 bases and J by 4 bases. Germline-derived CDR1 and CDR2 are SGDLS and YYNGEE. The CDR3: CASSSRTSVGTGELFF. Here the CDR3 DNA reads TGTGCCAGCAGCTCCCGGACTAGCGTGGGCACCGGGGAGCTGTTTTTT.

V usage is TRBV19 and J usage is TRBJ2-3; no clear D gene. The germline V gene has CDR1 LNHDA and CDR2 SQIVND (reference sequence). CDR3 length: 13 amino acids. The ends were cut back, 5 bases at V and 7 bases at J, with 13 bases in the middle. This CDR3 is CASSPASRNTQYF. The CDR3 region has the DNA TGTGCCAGTAGTCCCGCGAGCCGAAATACGCAGTATTTT.

The V call is TRBV7-6, the J call TRBJ2-3, with 7 bases aligning to TRBD1. V was clipped by 0 bases and J by 6 bases; unmatched bases: 3. CDR1 and CDR2 (germline): SGHVS, FNYEAQ. There are 14 residues in the CDR3. The CDR3 bases are TGTGCCAGCAGCTTAGCAGGGGGCGTGGATACGCAGTATTTT. Translating it yields CASSLAGGVDTQYF.

On this clone: One base away lies a much larger clone, so this may be a sequencing read error. Other nucleotide sequences from this sample produce the same CDR3. The CDR3 loop reads CASSLQGNTEAFF. CDR3 DNA: TGTGCCAGCAGCCTACAGGGGAACACTGAAGCTTTCTTT. The V and J genes are TRBV3-1 (or the pseudogene TRBV3-2) and TRBJ1-1; tentative D call: TRBD1 (6 bases). The V gene lost 4 bases and the J gene lost 1 base, with 7 bases spanning the gap. Germline V gene data show CDR1 as LGHDT and CDR2 as YNNKEL (reference sequence). CDR3 length equals 13 residues.

The gene calls are TRBV2 and TRBJ1-2, with D perhaps matching TRBD1 (6 bases). The CDR3 covers 15 residues. V was shortened by 0 bases and J by 5 bases, with 13 bases between the two germline ends. The germline CDR1 and CDR2 sequences are SNHLY and FYNNEI. CDR3: CASSEADRSYYGYTF. The CDR3 DNA sequence: TGTGCCAGCAGTGAAGCGGACAGAAGTTATTATGGCTACACCTTC.

The chain employs TRBV4-1 and TRBJ1-2; TRBD1 matches 8 bases. This CDR3 contains 15 residues. The V segment lost 3 bases and the J segment 0 bases; nucleotides outside the gene matches: 3. Per germline, CDR1 MGHRA and CDR2 YSYEKL. DNA of the CDR3: TGCGCCAGCAGCCAGAGGGACAGGTCTAACTATGGCTACACCTTC. This codes for CASSQRDRSNYGYTF.

This chain uses TRBV3-1 (or the pseudogene TRBV3-2) with TRBJ1-6; 8 nucleotides match TRBD1. This CDR3 contains 14 residues. CDR1 is LGHDT, CDR2 YNNKEL, per germline (reference sequence). With V trimmed by 4 bases and J by 10 bases, 6 bases remained unmatched. CDR3 loop: CASSLQGAPSPLHF. CDR3 sequence (DNA): TGTGCCAGCAGCCTGCAGGGGGCACCCTCACCCCTCCACTTT.

The genes are TRBV21-1 and TRBJ2-2; TRBD1 is taken as the D call from the table, unchecked against the DNA. TRBV21-1 is deemed a pseudogene. This CDR3 region has 16 residues. CDR3 DNA sequence: TGTGCCAGCAGCAAACGAAGGACAGGGCTTACCGGGGAGCTGTTTTTT. Translating gives CASSKRRTGLTGELFF.

The chain combines TRBV28 with TRBJ2-5; TRBD1 matches 10 bases. The CDR3 consists of 14 residues. The germline CDR1 and CDR2 sequences are MDHEN and SYDVKM. V trimming: 7 bases; J trimming: 7 bases; junction bases outside the gene matches: 9. CDR3 residues: CASTLTRDRGTQYF. The CDR3 DNA reads as TGTGCCAGCACCCTGACACGGGACAGGGGGACCCAGTACTTC.

This chain connects TRBV20-1 to TRBJ1-1; D is uncertain. CDR1 is DFQATT and CDR2 is SNEGSKA in the germline V gene (reference sequence). The CDR3 runs to 14 residues. V dropped 3 bases and J dropped 0 bases, with 11 bases sitting between them. Written as DNA, the CDR3 is TGCAGTGCTAGTGACCCCCGGGTGAACACTGAAGCTTTCTTT. Its translation is CSASDPRVNTEAFF.

This chain uses TRBV10-1 with TRBJ2-2, with a tentative D call TRBD2 (6 bases). CDR1 is WNHNN, CDR2 SYGVQD, per germline (reference sequence). The CDR3 is 14 amino acids. V lost 0 bases, J lost 7 bases, and 9 bases lay in between. The CDR3 region has the DNA TGCGCCAGCAGTGAGTCACCGGGGGACGGGGAGCTGTTTTTT. Translated, it gives CASSESPGDGELFF.

The rearrangement joins TRBV3-1 (or the pseudogene TRBV3-2) to TRBJ1-1; D not certain. The V gene's germline CDR1 is LGHDT and CDR2 YNNKEL (reference sequence). V lost 3 bases, J lost 0 bases, and 11 bases lay in between. The CDR3 is 15 amino acids. The CDR3: CASSQGSFMNTEAFF. The CDR3 DNA reads as TGTGCCAGCAGCCAGGGGAGCTTCATGAACACTGAAGCTTTCTTT.

The CDR3 sequence is CASSLGYTYEQYF. CDR3 DNA sequence: TGTGCCAGCAGTTTAGGATACACCTACGAGCAGTACTTC. The rearrangement links TRBV12-3 or TRBV12-4 to TRBJ2-7; D uncertain. Trimming took off 1 base at V and 2 bases at J, with 6 bases between the two ends. The CDR3 loop spans 13 amino acids.

Here the CDR3 DNA reads TGTGCCAGTAGTAACAGGGTGGGCGCCGGGGAGCTGTTTTTT. Its translation: CASSNRVGAGELFF. The chain joins TRBV19 to TRBJ2-2; maybe TRBD1 (6 bases). The V gene's germline CDR1 is LNHDA and CDR2 SQIVND (reference sequence). The length of the CDR3 is 14 residues. Trimming removed 4 bases from V and 6 bases from J, with 12 bases in between. Complete variable domain (other parts from reference TRBV19 and TRBJ2-2): DGGITQSPKYLFRKEGQNVTLSCEQNLNHDAMYWYRQDPGQGLRLIYYSQIVNDFQKGDIAEGYSVSREKKESFPLTVTSAQKNPTAFYLCASSNRVGAGELFFGEGSRLTVL.

V and J are TRBV6-5 and TRBJ1-1; TRBD1 matches at 8 bases. Trimming removed 6 bases from V and 1 base from J; junction bases left unmatched: 4. The germline CDR1 and CDR2 sequences are MNHEY and SVGAGI. This CDR3 contains 14 residues. The CDR3 sequence is CASSRQGQNTEAFF. Here the CDR3 DNA reads TGTGCCAGCAGCCGACAGGGGCAGAACACTGAAGCTTTCTTT.

The chain joins TRBV7-8 to TRBJ2-1; 13 bases map to TRBD2. V trimming: 5 bases; J trimming: 9 bases; junction bases outside the gene matches: 10. The germline V gene encodes CDR1 SGHVS and CDR2 FQNEAQ. The length of the CDR3 is 16 residues. For the CDR3, the DNA is TGTGCCAGCAGCCCAAGCGGACTAGCGGGGGTTGGTGAGCAGTTCTTC. Translating gives CASSPSGLAGVGEQFF.

Here the CDR3 DNA reads TGTGCCAGCCTACGTGAAAAACTGTTTTTT. This gives the protein CASLREKLFF. The chain uses TRBV2 and TRBJ1-4; D unclear. This CDR3 is built from 10 residues. The V gene lost 8 bases and the J gene lost 7 bases, with 5 bases spanning the gap. CDR1 is SNHLY, CDR2 FYNNEI, per germline.

The J gene is TRBJ1-2, the V gene TRBV30, with 11 positions matching TRBD1. CDR3 length: 13 residues. Germline V gene sequence: CDR1 GTSNPN, CDR2 SVGIG (reference sequence). V lost 5 bases to trimming and J lost 4 bases; unmatched junction nucleotides: 3. The DNA for the CDR3 is TGTGCCTGGGGACAGGGGGCTGCCTATGGCTACACCTTC. This translates into CAWGQGAAYGYTF. The complete variable domain, with remaining parts taken from reference TRBV30 and TRBJ1-2, reads SQTIHQWPATLVQPVGSPLSLECTVEGTSNPNLYWYRQAAGRGLQLLFYSVGIGQISSEVPQNLSASRPQDRQFILSSKKLLLSDSGFYLCAWGQGAAYGYTFGSGTRLTVV.

CDR3 amino acids: CASSVDRAGNSNQPQHF. In nucleotides, the CDR3 is TGTGCCAGCAGCGTTGACAGGGCAGGGAATAGCAATCAGCCCCAGCATTTT. The J gene is TRBJ1-5, the V gene TRBV2; 7 bases match TRBD1. V gave up 6 bases and J gave up 0 bases; unmatched junction bases: 11. The CDR3 runs 17 residues. Germline CDR1 SNHLY, CDR2 FYNNEI.

V and J are TRBV6-1 and TRBJ1-6; no firm D call. Trimming took 3 bases from V and 8 from J, leaving 8 bases between them. Germline CDR1 and CDR2: MNHNS and SASEGT. The CDR3 runs 13 residues. CDR3 in DNA: TGTGCCAGCAGTGAGACAAGAGATTCACCCCTCCACTTT. Protein product: CASSETRDSPLHF.

V is TRBV29-1 and J is TRBJ2-1, with D tentatively TRBD1 (6 bases). Germline CDR1 SQVTM, CDR2 ANQGSEA. V shed 5 bases and J shed 3 bases, with 14 bases lying between them. The CDR3 is 14 residues long. CDR3 amino acids: CSVFNPGHYNEQFF. The CDR3 DNA follows: TGCAGCGTTTTTAACCCGGGACACTACAATGAGCAGTTCTTC.

V gene TRBV7-2 combines with J gene TRBJ2-3; 8 bases agree with TRBD2. The germline V gene encodes CDR1 SGHTA and CDR2 FQGNSA. The CDR3 is 15 amino acids. V lost 3 bases and J lost 4; bases outside the gene matches: 6. For the CDR3, the DNA is TGTGCCAGCAGCTTTTCGGGGGGGCCGTCAGATACGCAGTATTTT. Encoded protein: CASSFSGGPSDTQYF. The whole variable domain, remainder taken from reference TRBV7-2 and TRBJ2-3, is GAGVSQSPSNKVTEKGKDVELRCDPISGHTALYWYRQSLGQGLEFLIYFQGNSAPDKSGLPSDRFSAERTGGSVSTLTIQRTQQEDSAVYLCASSFSGGPSDTQYFGPGTRLTVL.

The genes are TRBV30 and TRBJ2-1; TRBD1 might be the D (7 bases). Germline CDR1 GTSNPN, CDR2 SVGIG (reference sequence). CDR3 length: 13 amino acids. Trimming stripped 4 bases from V and 8 bases from J, with 15 bases between. The CDR3 DNA reads TGTGCCTGGAAGGAGGGGGCTAGGGATGAGCAGTTCTTC. This translates into CAWKEGARDEQFF.

This clone was seen a few times. This chain uses TRBV19 with TRBJ2-2, with D uncertain. Germline V lookup: CDR1 LNHDA, CDR2 SQIVND (reference sequence). Between the trimmed V and J ends, which lost 1 base and 8 bases, there was a span of 5 bases. The CDR3 is made up of 12 amino acids. The CDR3 sequence: CASSIARGELFF. In DNA, the CDR3 is TGTGCCAGTAGTATAGCTAGGGGGGAGCTGTTTTTT.

This clone was seen a few times. DNA of the CDR3: TGTGCCAGCAGTTTAATTCAATCCTACGAGCAGTACTTC. This sequence encodes CASSLIQSYEQYF. The V call is TRBV12-3 or TRBV12-4, the J call TRBJ2-7; D is unclear. The CDR3 sequence is 13 residues long. Trimming pared 2 bases from V and 1 base from J, leaving 6 bases between.

The chain couples TRBV3-1 (or the pseudogene TRBV3-2) to TRBJ2-2; possible D gene TRBD1, 6 bases. The CDR3 contains 16 residues. The germline V gene encodes CDR1 LGHDT and CDR2 YNNKEL (reference sequence). With 5 bases removed from V and 5 bases from J, the gap between germline ends came to 18 bases. CDR3 nucleotide sequence: TGTGCCAGCAGCATAGGGGGAGTAAGGGGGACCGGGGAGCTGTTTTTT. The encoded protein is CASSIGGVRGTGELFF.

The chain has TRBV23-1 and TRBJ2-7, with no clear D. TRBV23-1 has ORF status, its function being uncertain. V was cut by 4 bases and J by 1 base, with 14 bases left in between. The CDR3 covers 15 residues. The CDR3 region is CASSRPDRSSYEQYF. The DNA for the CDR3 is TGCGCCAGCAGTCGTCCAGACCGGAGTTCCTACGAGCAGTACTTC.

This sequence joins TRBV11-2 and TRBJ1-2; 11 nucleotides align to TRBD1. In germline, CDR1 is SGHAT, CDR2 FQNNGV. J gave up 7 bases and V 5 bases, and 6 bases lay outside the gene matches. The CDR3 is 14 residues long. The DNA of the CDR3 is TGTGCCAGCAGCACCCGGACAGGGGGCGGTGGCTACACCTTC. As protein: CASSTRTGGGGYTF. Together with reference TRBV11-2 and TRBJ1-2, the CDR3 gives the full variable domain: EAGVAQSPRYKIIEKRQSVAFWCNPISGHATLYWYQQILGQGPKLLIQFQNNGVVDDSQLPKDRFSAERLKGVDSTLKIQPAKLEDSAVYLCASSTRTGGGGYTFGSGTRLTVV.

The rearrangement joins TRBV6-4 to TRBJ2-5; no reliable D call. Germline V gene lookup returns CDR1 MRHNA and CDR2 SNTAGT. The V gene lost 8 bases and the J gene lost 0 bases, with 16 bases spanning the gap. This CDR3 contains 15 residues. The CDR3 sequence is CASSRSGLDQETQYF. CDR3 DNA: TGTGCCAGCTCCCGTAGTGGTTTAGACCAAGAGACCCAGTACTTC.

This chain links TRBV30 with TRBJ1-5, with D maybe TRBD1 (5 bases). This CDR3 region has 14 residues. V dropped 1 base and J dropped 9 bases, with 16 bases sitting between them. Germline CDR1 reads GTSNPN; CDR2 reads SVGIG (reference sequence). This CDR3 reads CAWSGTGGGGPQHF. The CDR3 region has the DNA TGTGCCTGGAGTGGGACGGGGGGGGGTGGGCCCCAGCATTTT.

The rearrangement links TRBV2 to TRBJ1-2, with D tentatively TRBD1 (6 bases). This CDR3 region has 16 residues. The V and J ends lost 4 bases and 8 bases respectively, with 23 bases between them. Germline CDR1 reads SNHLY; CDR2 reads FYNNEI. CDR3 protein: CASSAFAGEGTVGYTF. The DNA of the CDR3 is TGTGCCAGCAGTGCTTTCGCAGGGGAGGGAACGGTAGGCTACACCTTC.

With respect to this clone: One end of the junction does not line up with germline, which may come from a read error. The chain carries TRBV9 and TRBJ2-3; 7 bases line up with TRBD2. The CDR3 covers 17 residues. The germline V gene has CDR1 SGDLS and CDR2 YYNGEE. This CDR3 reads CASSVGVGSGSSDTQYF. The CDR3 DNA is TGTGCCAGCAGCGTAGGTGTCGGTAGCGGGTCTTCAGACACGCAGTATTTT.